The TCR beta chain described here comes from a study of OX40 agonist ivuxolimab in advanced cancers. Generated by immunoSEQ multiplex PCR, the TCRdb table keeps only in-frame clones and is missing some. The sample comprises roughly 65,000 clones, just over 85% of which are singletons, and about 0.9% rests with the top ten. The receptor comes from an adult with an advanced solid tumor such as melanoma, head and neck, liver or kidney cancer. This material consisted of CD4+ or CD8+ T cells sorted from blood, taken in a trial of the OX40 agonist ivuxolimab.

For the CDR3, the DNA is TGTGCCAGCTCACCACCGGTGCGGGAGTATAATTCACCCCTCCACTTT. Translated: CASSPPVREYNSPLHF. The genes are TRBV18 and TRBJ1-6, with D unresolved. From germline, CDR1 is KGHSH and CDR2 LQKENI. V was trimmed by 0 bases and J by 4 bases, leaving 10 bases between them. The CDR3 is 16 residues long.